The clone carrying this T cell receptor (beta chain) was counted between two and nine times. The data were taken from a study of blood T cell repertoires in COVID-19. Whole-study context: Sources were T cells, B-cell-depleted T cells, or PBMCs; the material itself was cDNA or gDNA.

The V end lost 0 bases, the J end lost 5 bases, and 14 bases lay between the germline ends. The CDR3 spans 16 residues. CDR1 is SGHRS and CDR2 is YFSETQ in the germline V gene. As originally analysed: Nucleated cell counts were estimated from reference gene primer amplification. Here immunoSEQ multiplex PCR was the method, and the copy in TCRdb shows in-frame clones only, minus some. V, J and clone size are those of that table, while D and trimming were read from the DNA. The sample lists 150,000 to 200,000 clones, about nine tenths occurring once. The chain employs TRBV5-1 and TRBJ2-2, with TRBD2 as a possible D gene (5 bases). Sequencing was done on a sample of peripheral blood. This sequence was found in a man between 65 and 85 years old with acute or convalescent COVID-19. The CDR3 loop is CASSLAGGGLTGELFF. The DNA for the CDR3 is TGCGCCAGCAGCTTGGCCGGCGGCGGACTTACCGGGGAGCTGTTTTTT.